Presented here are 22 T cell receptor beta chains from one specimen sequenced in a study of blood T cell repertoires in COVID-19. TCRdb's copy holds only in-frame clones and misses some; the assay was immunoSEQ multiplex PCR. The sample has some 200,000 clones; roughly 81% are singletons. The sample was peripheral blood. These receptor sequences come from a woman between 40 and 55 years old with COVID-19, enrolled during active disease.

The V call is TRBV27, the J call TRBJ1-2; no definite D call. In germline, CDR1 is MNHEY, CDR2 SMNVEV (reference sequence). V lost 0 bases and J 8 bases, leaving 16 bases between the germline ends. The CDR3 totals 15 residues. CDR3 residues: CASSLSGPGWEGYTF. In nucleotides, the CDR3 is TGTGCCAGCAGTTTATCGGGTCCGGGGTGGGAAGGCTACACCTTC.

With regard to this clone: The CDR3 does not close with the conserved phenylalanine or tryptophan, likely indicating a read error. The DNA is omitted, as the CDR3 cannot be located on it reliably, and the CDR3 follows TCRdb's listing. This sequence joins TRBV28 and TRBJ2-7; TRBD1, the table's D call, was not compared with the DNA. The CDR3 is 9 amino acids in total, end residues counted. Germline CDR1 and CDR2: MDHEN and SYDVKM. The CDR3 here is CASSLYLPG.

The V gene is TRBV7-6, the J gene TRBJ1-6; maybe TRBD1 (5 bases). The CDR3 runs to 16 residues. Per germline, CDR1 SGHVS and CDR2 FNYEAQ. Trimming stripped 4 bases from V and 5 bases from J, with 15 bases between. As DNA, the CDR3 is TGTGCCAGCAGCTCTCCGGGGGGGGTTCATAATTCACCCCTCCACTTT. It encodes CASSSPGGVHNSPLHF.

The CDR3 is CASSGEGGFGPQHF. CDR3 sequence (DNA): TGTGCCAGCAGCGGGGAGGGGGGCTTCGGGCCCCAGCATTTT. The V gene is TRBV5-5, the J gene TRBJ1-5, with D possibly being TRBD1 (6 bases). CDR3 length: 14 amino acids. Germline assignment: CDR1 SGHKS and CDR2 YYEKEE (reference sequence). V lost 4 bases and J 9 bases, leaving 17 bases between the germline ends.

The gene calls are TRBV27 and TRBJ2-2; 10 bases fit TRBD2. CDR3 length: 14 amino acids. The V and J ends lost 2 bases and 6 bases, in that order; junction bases with no gene match: 0. Germline-derived CDR1 and CDR2 are MNHEY and SMNVEV (reference sequence). CDR3: CASSLLAGAGELFF. The CDR3 region has the DNA TGTGCCAGCAGTTTACTAGCGGGAGCCGGGGAGCTGTTTTTT.

The chain combines TRBV28 with TRBJ2-7, with unresolved D. Trimming left V 0 bases short and J 3 bases short, with 12 bases between. In germline, CDR1 is MDHEN, CDR2 SYDVKM. The CDR3 sequence is 15 residues long. CDR3 coding DNA: TGTGCCAGCAGTTTATGGGCAGGAAAGAGCTACGAGCAGTACTTC. Its translation: CASSLWAGKSYEQYF. Full variable domain (outside the CDR3, taken from reference TRBV28 and TRBJ2-7): DVKVTQSSRYLVKRTGEKVFLECVQDMDHENMFWYRQDPGLGLRLIYFSYDVKMKEKGDIPEGYSVSREKKERFSLILESASTNQTSMYLCASSLWAGKSYEQYFGPGTRLTVT.

The V call is TRBV15, the J call TRBJ2-1, with D possibly TRBD2 on 6 matching bases. The CDR3 length is 15 residues. Between the trimmed V and J ends, which lost 0 bases and 8 bases, there was a span of 14 bases. Germline assignment: CDR1 LNHNV and CDR2 YYDKDF (reference sequence). CDR3 loop: CATSRELAKPDEQFF. In nucleotides, the CDR3 is TGTGCCACCAGCAGAGAACTAGCAAAGCCCGATGAGCAGTTCTTC.

This clone was recorded at least ten times. The chain combines TRBV15 with TRBJ2-2, with TRBD2 matching 14 bases. The J segment lost 1 base and the V segment lost 6 bases, leaving 7 bases of the junction unmatched. The CDR3 is made up of 18 amino acids. Germline values: CDR1 LNHNV, CDR2 YYDKDF (reference sequence). As DNA, the CDR3 is TGTGCCACCAGTACGGGGACTAGCGGGGGCGTGAACACCGGGGAGCTGTTTTTT. Its translation: CATSTGTSGGVNTGELFF.

CDR3 sequence: CATRPGTVNSPLHF. CDR3 DNA: TGTGCCACCAGACCCGGGACAGTAAATTCACCCCTCCACTTT. The chain links TRBV15 to TRBJ1-6; TRBD1 aligns across 7 bases. The V segment lost 6 bases and the J segment 7 bases; nucleotides outside the gene matches: 6. Per germline, CDR1 LNHNV and CDR2 YYDKDF (reference sequence). The CDR3 contains 14 residues.

The CDR3 protein is CASSLGLSWDTQYF. DNA of the CDR3: TGTGCCAGCAGCTTAGGACTAAGTTGGGATACGCAGTATTTT. V and J are TRBV7-2 and TRBJ2-3; a possible D gene is TRBD2 (5 bases). The CDR3 runs to 14 residues. Germline CDR1 and CDR2: SGHTA and FQGNSA. V was clipped by 1 base and J by 6 bases, with 11 bases between them.

This clone has only a few counts. This chain joins TRBV18 and TRBJ2-3; 7 bases fit TRBD2. J gave up 4 bases and V 3 bases, and 10 bases lay outside the gene matches. This CDR3 spans 16 amino acids. Germline loops: CDR1 KGHSH, CDR2 LQKENI. CDR3 sequence: CASSPPLGGGPDTQYF. Here the CDR3 DNA reads TGTGCCAGCTCACCGCCCTTGGGGGGAGGGCCAGATACGCAGTATTTT. The variable domain in full, with the rest retrieved from reference TRBV18 and TRBJ2-3, is NAGVMQNPRHLVRRRGQEARLRCSPMKGHSHVYWYRQLPEEGLKFMVYLQKENIIDESGMPKERFSAEFPKEGPSILRIQQVVRGDSAAYFCASSPPLGGGPDTQYFGPGTRLTVL.

This clone was detected only a few times. V usage is TRBV11-2 and J usage is TRBJ2-7; a weak D match, TRBD2 (7 bases). Germline CDR1 and CDR2: SGHAT and FQNNGV. CDR3 length equals 17 residues. The V end lost 0 bases, the J end lost 0 bases, and 15 bases lay between the germline ends. The CDR3, as DNA: TGTGCCAGCAGCTTAGATCAACGGGGGGCCAACTCCTACGAGCAGTACTTC. Protein: CASSLDQRGANSYEQYF.

This chain links TRBV6-5 with TRBJ2-6; D call uncertain. V was pared by 5 bases and J by 0 bases, with 8 bases between. The CDR3 has 15 residues. Looked up from germline, CDR1 is MNHEY and CDR2 is SVGAGI. As DNA, the CDR3 is TGTGCCAGCAGTCCAGGCTTCTCTGGGGCCAACGTCCTGACTTTC. It is translated as CASSPGFSGANVLTF.

V usage is TRBV19 and J usage is TRBJ2-4, with D maybe TRBD2 (5 bases). Germline CDR1 and CDR2: LNHDA and SQIVND (reference sequence). There are 13 residues in the CDR3. Trimming removed 9 bases from V and 0 bases from J, with 9 bases in between. The CDR3 here is CASQDLAKNIQYF. The CDR3 bases are TGTGCCAGCCAGGACTTAGCCAAAAACATTCAGTACTTC.

The chain carries TRBV19 and TRBJ2-6; a possible D gene is TRBD1 (6 bases). CDR3 size: 17 residues. The V end was cut by 8 bases, the J end by 1 base, with 18 bases between. The germline gives CDR1 LNHDA, CDR2 SQIVND (reference sequence). The CDR3 sequence: CASGRQDSYSGANVLTF. Here the CDR3 DNA reads TGTGCCAGTGGTCGACAGGACTCCTATTCTGGGGCCAACGTCCTGACTTTC.

V is TRBV2 and J is TRBJ1-1; TRBD1 is a possible D gene (6 bases). The V end was cut by 6 bases, the J end by 1 base, with 15 bases between. The CDR3 extends over 15 amino acids. Germline V gene lookup returns CDR1 SNHLY and CDR2 FYNNEI. CDR3 nucleotide sequence: TGTGCCAGCAGAAAACAGGGTGATAAGAACACTGAAGCTTTCTTT. It codes for CASRKQGDKNTEAFF. The whole variable domain, remainder taken from reference TRBV2 and TRBJ1-1, is EPEVTQTPSHQVTQMGQEVILRCVPISNHLYFYWYRQILGQKVEFLVSFYNNEISEKSEIFDDQFSVERPDGSNFTLKIRSTKLEDSAMYFCASRKQGDKNTEAFFGQGTRLTVV.

The chain has TRBV14 and TRBJ1-2; the D is unclear. In germline, CDR1 is SGHDN, CDR2 FVKESK. Trimming removed 5 bases at V and 0 bases at J, with 16 bases between. The CDR3 runs 16 residues. The CDR3 protein is CASSYNFVGSNYGYTF. In nucleotides, the CDR3 is TGTGCCAGCAGCTACAATTTCGTCGGGTCTAACTATGGCTACACCTTC.

This clone turned up a few times. The chain recombines TRBV15 with TRBJ2-7; D not certain. Per germline, CDR1 LNHNV and CDR2 YYDKDF (reference sequence). The CDR3 runs to 11 residues. Trimming took 4 bases from V and 6 from J, leaving 7 bases between them. CDR3 DNA sequence: TGTGCCACCAGCATTAGAGGCGAGCAGTACTTC. Translation gives CATSIRGEQYF.

The genes are TRBV5-6 and TRBJ2-1; a possible D gene is TRBD1 (5 bases). Per germline, CDR1 SGHDT and CDR2 YYEEEE. Trimming left V 0 bases short and J 4 bases short, with 5 bases between. The CDR3 is made up of 13 amino acids. The CDR3 bases are TGTGCCAGCAGCTTGGGACAGTACAATGAGCAGTTCTTC. As protein: CASSLGQYNEQFF.

A few counts support this clone. This sequence joins TRBV7-9 and TRBJ1-4, with 12 positions matching TRBD1. Germline V CDR1 and CDR2: SEHNR, FQNEAQ (reference sequence). The CDR3 runs 17 residues. V was pared by 5 bases and J by 3 bases, with 7 bases of the junction left unmatched. DNA of the CDR3: TGTGCCAGCAGCACCTGGGACAGGGGGCAGGCTAATGAAAAACTGTTTTTT. This codes for CASSTWDRGQANEKLFF.

V gene TRBV7-9 combines with J gene TRBJ2-5, with D possibly TRBD1 on 6 matching bases. The V end lost 6 bases, the J end lost 4 bases, and 15 bases lay between the germline ends. This CDR3 spans 14 amino acids. Germline CDR1 and CDR2: SEHNR and FQNEAQ (reference sequence). Written as DNA, the CDR3 is TGTGCCAGCAGGAGGGACAAAGCCCGAGAGACCCAGTACTTC. This sequence encodes CASRRDKARETQYF. Looking up the rest from reference TRBV7-9 and TRBJ2-5 gives the full variable domain: DTGVSQNPRHKITKRGQNVTFRCDPISEHNRLYWYRQTLGQGPEFLTYFQNEAQLEKSRLLSDRFSAERPKGSFSTLEIQRTEQGDSAMYLCASRRDKARETQYFGPGTRLLVL.

The chain combines TRBV29-1 with TRBJ2-2, with D perhaps TRBD1 (5 bases). This CDR3 comprises 14 residues. Deletions cut 6 bases from V and 6 bases from J, with 17 bases between. The V gene's germline CDR1 is SQVTM and CDR2 ANQGSEA. The CDR3 is CSVGILGAPGELFF. Here the CDR3 DNA reads TGCAGCGTCGGCATCCTTGGGGCGCCCGGGGAGCTGTTTTTT.